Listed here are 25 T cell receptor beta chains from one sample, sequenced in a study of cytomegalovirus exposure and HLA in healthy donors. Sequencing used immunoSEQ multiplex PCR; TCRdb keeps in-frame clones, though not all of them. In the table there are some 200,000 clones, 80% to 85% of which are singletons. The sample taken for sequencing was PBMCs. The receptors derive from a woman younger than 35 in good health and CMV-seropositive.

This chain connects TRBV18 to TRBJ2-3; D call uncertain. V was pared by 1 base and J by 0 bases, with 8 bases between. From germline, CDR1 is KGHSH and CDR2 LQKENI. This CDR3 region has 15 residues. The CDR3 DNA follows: TGTGCCAGCTCACCACGATCCACAAGCACAGATACGCAGTATTTT. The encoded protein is CASSPRSTSTDTQYF.

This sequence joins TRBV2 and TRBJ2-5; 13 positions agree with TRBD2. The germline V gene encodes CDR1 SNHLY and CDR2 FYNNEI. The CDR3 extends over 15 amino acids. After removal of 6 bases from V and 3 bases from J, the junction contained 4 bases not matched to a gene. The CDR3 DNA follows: TGTGCCAGCAGCCTGGGGACTAGCGGGGAAGAGACCCAGTACTTC. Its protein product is CASSLGTSGEETQYF.

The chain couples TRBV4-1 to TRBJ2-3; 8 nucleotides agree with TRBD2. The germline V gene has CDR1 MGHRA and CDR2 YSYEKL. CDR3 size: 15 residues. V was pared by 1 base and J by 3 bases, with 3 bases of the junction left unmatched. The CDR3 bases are TGCGCCAGCAGCCAAGTAGCGGGGACAACAGATACGCAGTATTTT. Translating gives CASSQVAGTTDTQYF.

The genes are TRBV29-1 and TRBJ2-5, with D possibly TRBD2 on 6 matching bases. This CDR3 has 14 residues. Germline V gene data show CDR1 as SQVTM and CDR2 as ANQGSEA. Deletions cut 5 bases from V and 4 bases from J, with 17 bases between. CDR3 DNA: TGCAGCGTTATCGGTGGAGGGAATGGAGAGACCCAGTACTTC. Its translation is CSVIGGGNGETQYF.

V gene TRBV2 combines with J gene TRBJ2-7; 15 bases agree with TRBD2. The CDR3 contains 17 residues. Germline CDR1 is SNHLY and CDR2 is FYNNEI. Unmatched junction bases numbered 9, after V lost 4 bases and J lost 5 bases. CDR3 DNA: TGTGCCAGCAGTGTGAGGACTAGCGGGGGGGCCGTCCACGAGCAGTACTTC. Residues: CASSVRTSGGAVHEQYF. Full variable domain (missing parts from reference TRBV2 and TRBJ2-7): EPEVTQTPSHQVTQMGQEVILRCVPISNHLYFYWYRQILGQKVEFLVSFYNNEISEKSEIFDDQFSVERPDGSNFTLKIRSTKLEDSAMYFCASSVRTSGGAVHEQYFGPGTRLTVT.

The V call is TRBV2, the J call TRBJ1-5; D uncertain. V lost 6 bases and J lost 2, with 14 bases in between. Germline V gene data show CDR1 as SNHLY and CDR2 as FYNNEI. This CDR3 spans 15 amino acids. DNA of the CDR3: TGTGCCAGCAGGGAGAAGTCGGGTGGCAATCAGCCCCAGCATTTT. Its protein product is CASREKSGGNQPQHF.

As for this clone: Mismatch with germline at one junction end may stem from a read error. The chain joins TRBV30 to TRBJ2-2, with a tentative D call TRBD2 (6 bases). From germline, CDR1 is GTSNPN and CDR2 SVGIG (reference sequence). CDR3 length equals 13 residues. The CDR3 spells CAWTGRNPGELFF. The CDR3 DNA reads TGTGCCTGGACAGGGAGGAACCCCGGGGAGCTGTTTTTT.

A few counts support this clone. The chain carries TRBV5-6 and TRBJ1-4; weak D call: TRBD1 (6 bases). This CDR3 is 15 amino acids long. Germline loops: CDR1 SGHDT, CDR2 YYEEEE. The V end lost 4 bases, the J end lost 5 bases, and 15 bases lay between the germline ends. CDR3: CASSPMTGANEKLFF. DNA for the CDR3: TGTGCCAGCAGCCCCATGACAGGAGCGAATGAAAAACTGTTTTTT. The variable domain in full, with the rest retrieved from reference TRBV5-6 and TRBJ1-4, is DAGVTQSPTHLIKTRGQQVTLRCSPKSGHDTVSWYQQALGQGPQFIFQYYEEEERQRGNFPDRFSGHQFPNYSSELNVNALLLGDSALYLCASSPMTGANEKLFFGSGTQLSVL.

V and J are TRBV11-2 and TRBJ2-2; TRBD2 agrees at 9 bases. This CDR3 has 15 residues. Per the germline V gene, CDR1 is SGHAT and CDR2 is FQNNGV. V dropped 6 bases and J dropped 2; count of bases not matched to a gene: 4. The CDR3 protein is CASRIAGDNTGELFF. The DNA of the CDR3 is TGTGCCAGCAGGATAGCGGGGGATAACACCGGGGAGCTGTTTTTT.

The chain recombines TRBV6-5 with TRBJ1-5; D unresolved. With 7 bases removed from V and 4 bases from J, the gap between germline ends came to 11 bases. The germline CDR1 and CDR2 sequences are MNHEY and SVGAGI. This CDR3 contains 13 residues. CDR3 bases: TGTGCCAGCATAGACATATCGAATCAGCCCCAGCATTTT. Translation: CASIDISNQPQHF.

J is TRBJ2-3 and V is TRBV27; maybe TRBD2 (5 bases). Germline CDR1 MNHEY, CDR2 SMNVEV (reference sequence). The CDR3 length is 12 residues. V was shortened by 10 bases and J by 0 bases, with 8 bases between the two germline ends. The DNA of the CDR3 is TGTGCCACGCGGGTTAGCACAGATACGCAGTATTTT. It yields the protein CATRVSTDTQYF.

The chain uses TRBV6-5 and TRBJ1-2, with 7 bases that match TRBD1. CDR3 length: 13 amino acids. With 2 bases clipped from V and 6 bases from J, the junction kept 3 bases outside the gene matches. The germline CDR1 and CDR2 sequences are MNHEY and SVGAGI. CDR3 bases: TGTGCCAGCAGTTACCCGACAGGGAATGGCTACACCTTC. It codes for CASSYPTGNGYTF.

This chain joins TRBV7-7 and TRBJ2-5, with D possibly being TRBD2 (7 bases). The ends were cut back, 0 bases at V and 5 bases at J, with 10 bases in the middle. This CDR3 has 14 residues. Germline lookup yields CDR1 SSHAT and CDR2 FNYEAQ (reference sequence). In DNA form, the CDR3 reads TGTGCCAGCAGCTTAGCGGGGGGGCTTGAGACCCAGTACTTC. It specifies CASSLAGGLETQYF.

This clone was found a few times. The CDR3 loop is CASSQGGSSVEQYF. CDR3 coding DNA: TGTGCCAGCAGCCAGGGGGGCTCGTCGGTCGAGCAGTACTTC. The chain employs TRBV27 and TRBJ2-7; possible D gene TRBD1, 7 bases. V shed 6 bases and J shed 6 bases, with 18 bases lying between them. The length of the CDR3 is 14 residues. In germline, CDR1 is MNHEY, CDR2 SMNVEV (reference sequence).

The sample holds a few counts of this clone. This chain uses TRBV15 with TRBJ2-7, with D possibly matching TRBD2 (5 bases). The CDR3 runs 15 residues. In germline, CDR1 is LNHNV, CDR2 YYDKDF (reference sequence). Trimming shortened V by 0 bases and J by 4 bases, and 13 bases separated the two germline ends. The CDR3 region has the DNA TGTGCCACCAGCAGAGATCTGGCAGGAGGATACGAGCAGTACTTC. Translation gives CATSRDLAGGYEQYF.

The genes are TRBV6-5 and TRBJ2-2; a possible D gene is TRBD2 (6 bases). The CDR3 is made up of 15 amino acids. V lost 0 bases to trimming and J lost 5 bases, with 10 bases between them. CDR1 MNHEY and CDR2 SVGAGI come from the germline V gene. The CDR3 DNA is TGTGCCAGCAGTTACTCGGGAGGAGATACCGGGGAGCTGTTTTTT. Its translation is CASSYSGGDTGELFF.

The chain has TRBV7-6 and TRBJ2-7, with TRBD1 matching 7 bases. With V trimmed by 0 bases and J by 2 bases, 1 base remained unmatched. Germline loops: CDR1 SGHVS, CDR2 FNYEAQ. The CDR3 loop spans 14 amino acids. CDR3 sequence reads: CASSLAGGAYEQYF. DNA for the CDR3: TGTGCCAGCAGCTTAGCAGGGGGCGCCTACGAGCAGTACTTC. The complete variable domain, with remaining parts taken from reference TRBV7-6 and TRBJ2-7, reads GAGVSQSPRYKVTKRGQDVALRCDPISGHVSLYWYRQALGQGPEFLTYFNYEAQQDKSGLPNDRFSAERPEGSISTLTIQRTEQRDSAMYRCASSLAGGAYEQYFGPGTRLTVT.

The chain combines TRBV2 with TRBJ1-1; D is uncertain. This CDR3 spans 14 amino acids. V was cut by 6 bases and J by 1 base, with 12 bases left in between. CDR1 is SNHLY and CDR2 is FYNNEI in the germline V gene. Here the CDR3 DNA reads TGTGCCAGCAGCGCCTGGAGCAGGAACACTGAAGCTTTCTTT. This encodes CASSAWSRNTEAFF.

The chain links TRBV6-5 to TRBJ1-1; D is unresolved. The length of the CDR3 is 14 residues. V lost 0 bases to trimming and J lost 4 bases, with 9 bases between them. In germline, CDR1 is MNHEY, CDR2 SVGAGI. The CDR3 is CASSYSLRATEAFF. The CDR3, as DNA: TGTGCCAGCAGTTACTCGTTGAGGGCCACTGAAGCTTTCTTT.

The CDR3 region has the DNA TGTGCCACAACATTCGGGGGGCGGGCCGGGGAGCTGTTTTTT. Its translation is CATTFGGRAGELFF. The genes are TRBV15 and TRBJ2-2, with D perhaps matching TRBD2 (7 bases). V shed 9 bases and J shed 6 bases, with 17 bases lying between them. The CDR3 has 14 amino acids. The germline V gene encodes CDR1 LNHNV and CDR2 YYDKDF (reference sequence).

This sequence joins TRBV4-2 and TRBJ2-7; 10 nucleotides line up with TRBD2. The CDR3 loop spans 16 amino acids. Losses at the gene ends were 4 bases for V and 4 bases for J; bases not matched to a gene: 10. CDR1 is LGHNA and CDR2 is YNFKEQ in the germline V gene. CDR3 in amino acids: CASSLQSGGAGYEQYF. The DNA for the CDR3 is TGTGCCAGCAGCCTACAAAGCGGGGGGGCCGGGTACGAGCAGTACTTC.

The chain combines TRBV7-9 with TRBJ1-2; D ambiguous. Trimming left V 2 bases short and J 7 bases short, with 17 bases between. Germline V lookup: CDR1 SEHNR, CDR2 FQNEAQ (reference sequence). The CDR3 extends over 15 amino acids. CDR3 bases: TGTGCCAGCAGCTTAAATTGTGGGGAGTGTGGTGGCTACACCTTC. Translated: CASSLNCGECGGYTF.

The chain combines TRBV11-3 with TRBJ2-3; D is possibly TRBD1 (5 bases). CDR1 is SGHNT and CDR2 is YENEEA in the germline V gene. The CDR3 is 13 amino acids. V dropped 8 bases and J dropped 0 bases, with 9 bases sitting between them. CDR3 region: CASGAASTDTQYF. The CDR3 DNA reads TGTGCCAGCGGGGCGGCCAGCACAGATACGCAGTATTTT.

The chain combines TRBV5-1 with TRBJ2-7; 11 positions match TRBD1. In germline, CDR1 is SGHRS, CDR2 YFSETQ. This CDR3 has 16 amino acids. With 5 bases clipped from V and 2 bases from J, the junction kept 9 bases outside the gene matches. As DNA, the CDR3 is TGCGCCAGCAGAAGGACAGGGGGCGATAGCCCCTACGAGCAGTACTTC. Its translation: CASRRTGGDSPYEQYF. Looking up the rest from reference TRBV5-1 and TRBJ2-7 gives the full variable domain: KAGVTQTPRYLIKTRGQQVTLSCSPISGHRSVSWYQQTPGQGLQFLFEYFSETQRNKGNFPGRFSGRQFSNSRSEMNVSTLELGDSALYLCASRRTGGDSPYEQYFGPGTRLTVT.

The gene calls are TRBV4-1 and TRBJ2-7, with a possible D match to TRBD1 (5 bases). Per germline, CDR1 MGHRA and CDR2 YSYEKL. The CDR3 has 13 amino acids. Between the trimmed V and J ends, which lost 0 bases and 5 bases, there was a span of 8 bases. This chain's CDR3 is CASSQEFRDEQYF. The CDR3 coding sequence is TGCGCCAGCAGCCAAGAGTTCAGGGACGAGCAGTACTTC.